This T cell receptor beta chain was documented in a study of cytomegalovirus exposure and HLA in healthy donors. Sequencing was performed with immunoSEQ multiplex PCR; in TCRdb, only in-frame clones are kept and a portion is missing. This sample has about 180,000 clones, with 75% to 90% found just once. This sequence was found in a young man in good health and CMV-seropositive. Specimen: PBMCs.

CDR3 DNA sequence: TGTGCCAGCAGGCCAGGGGTTAGCACCGGGGAGCTGTTTTTT. Protein sequence: CASRPGVSTGELFF. This rearrangement joins TRBV6-5 to TRBJ2-2, with a tentative D call TRBD1 (6 bases). Germline assignment: CDR1 MNHEY and CDR2 SVGAGI. This CDR3 has 14 residues. V was shortened by 6 bases and J by 4 bases, with 12 bases between the two germline ends.